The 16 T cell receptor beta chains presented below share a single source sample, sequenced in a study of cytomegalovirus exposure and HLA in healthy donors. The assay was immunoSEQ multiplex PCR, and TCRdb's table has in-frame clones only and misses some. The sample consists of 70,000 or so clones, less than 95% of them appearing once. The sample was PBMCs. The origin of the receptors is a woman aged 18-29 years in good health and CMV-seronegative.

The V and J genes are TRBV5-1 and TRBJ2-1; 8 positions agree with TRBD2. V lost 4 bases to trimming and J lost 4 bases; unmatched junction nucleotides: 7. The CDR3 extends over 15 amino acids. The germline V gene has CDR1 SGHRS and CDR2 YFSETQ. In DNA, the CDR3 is TGCGCCAGCAGCCAAAGCGGGGGAGATTACAATGAGCAGTTCTTC. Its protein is CASSQSGGDYNEQFF.

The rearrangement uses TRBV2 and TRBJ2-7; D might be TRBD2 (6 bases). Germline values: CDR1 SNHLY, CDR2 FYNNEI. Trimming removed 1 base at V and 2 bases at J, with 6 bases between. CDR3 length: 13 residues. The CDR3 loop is CASSEGGAYEQYF. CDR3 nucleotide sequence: TGTGCCAGCAGTGAAGGGGGGGCCTACGAGCAGTACTTC.

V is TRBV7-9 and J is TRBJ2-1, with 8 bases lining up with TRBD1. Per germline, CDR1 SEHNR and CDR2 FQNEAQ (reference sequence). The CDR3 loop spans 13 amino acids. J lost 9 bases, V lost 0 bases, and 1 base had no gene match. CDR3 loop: CASSLAQGVEQFF. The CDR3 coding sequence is TGTGCCAGCAGCTTAGCACAGGGGGTTGAGCAGTTCTTC.

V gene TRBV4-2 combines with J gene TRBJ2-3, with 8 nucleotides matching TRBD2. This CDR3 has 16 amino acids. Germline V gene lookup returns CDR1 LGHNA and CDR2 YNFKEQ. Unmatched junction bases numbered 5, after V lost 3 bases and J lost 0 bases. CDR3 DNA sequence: TGTGCCAGCAGCCAGGATAGCGGGGTTAGCACAGATACGCAGTATTTT. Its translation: CASSQDSGVSTDTQYF.

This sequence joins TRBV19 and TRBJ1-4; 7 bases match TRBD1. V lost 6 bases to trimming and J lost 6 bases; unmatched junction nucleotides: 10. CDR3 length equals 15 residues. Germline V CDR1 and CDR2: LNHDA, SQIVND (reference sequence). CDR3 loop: CASRAQGQGDEKLFF. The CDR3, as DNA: TGTGCCAGTAGGGCACAGGGGCAAGGGGATGAAAAACTGTTTTTT.

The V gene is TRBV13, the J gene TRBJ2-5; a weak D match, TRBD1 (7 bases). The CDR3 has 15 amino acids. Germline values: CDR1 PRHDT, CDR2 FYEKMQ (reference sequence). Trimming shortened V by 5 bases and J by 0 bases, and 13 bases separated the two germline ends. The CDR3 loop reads CASSGGTADQETQYF. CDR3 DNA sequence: TGTGCCAGCAGCGGAGGGACAGCGGACCAAGAGACCCAGTACTTC. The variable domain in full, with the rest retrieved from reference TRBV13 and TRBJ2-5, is AAGVIQSPRHLIKEKRETATLKCYPIPRHDTVYWYQQGPGQDPQFLISFYEKMQSDKGSIPDRFSAQQFSDYHSELNMSSLELGDSALYFCASSGGTADQETQYFGPGTRLLVL.

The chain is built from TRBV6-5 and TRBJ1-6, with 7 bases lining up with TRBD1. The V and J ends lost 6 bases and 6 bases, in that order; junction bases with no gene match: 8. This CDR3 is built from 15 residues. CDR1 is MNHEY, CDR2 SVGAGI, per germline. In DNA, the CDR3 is TGTGCCAGCAGACCCAGACAGGGCCGTAATTCACCCCTCCACTTT. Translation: CASRPRQGRNSPLHF.

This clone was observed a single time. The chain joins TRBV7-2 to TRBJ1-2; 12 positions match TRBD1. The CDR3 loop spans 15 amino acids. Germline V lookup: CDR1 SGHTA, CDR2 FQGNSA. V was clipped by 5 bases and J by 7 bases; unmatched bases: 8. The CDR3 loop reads CASSLWDRGPSGYTF. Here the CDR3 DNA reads TGTGCCAGCAGCCTATGGGACAGGGGGCCCTCTGGCTACACCTTC.

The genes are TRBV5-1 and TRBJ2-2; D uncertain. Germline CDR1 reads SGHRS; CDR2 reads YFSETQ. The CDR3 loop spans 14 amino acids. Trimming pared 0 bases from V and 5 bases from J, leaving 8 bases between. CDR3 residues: CASSLAVGTGELFF. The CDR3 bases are TGCGCCAGCAGCTTGGCCGTCGGTACCGGGGAGCTGTTTTTT.

In nucleotides, the CDR3 is TGTGCCAGCAGCTCCAAGGGGGCCCAGTACTTC. Translating gives CASSSKGAQYF. This chain joins TRBV7-2 and TRBJ2-5; the D gene is possibly TRBD1 (6 bases). CDR1 is SGHTA, CDR2 FQGNSA, per germline. With 4 bases removed from V and 9 bases from J, the gap between germline ends came to 9 bases. This CDR3 is 11 amino acids long.

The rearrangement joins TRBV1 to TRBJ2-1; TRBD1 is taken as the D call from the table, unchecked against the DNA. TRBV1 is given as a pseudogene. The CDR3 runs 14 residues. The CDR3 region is CTSSQETGYNEQFF. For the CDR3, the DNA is TGCACCAGCAGCCAAGAGACAGGGTACAATGAGCAGTTCTTC.

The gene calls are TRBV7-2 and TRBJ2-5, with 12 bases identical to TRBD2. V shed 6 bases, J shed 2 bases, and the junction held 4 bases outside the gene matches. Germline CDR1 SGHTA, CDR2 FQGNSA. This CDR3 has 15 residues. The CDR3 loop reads CASRLAGGWQETQYF. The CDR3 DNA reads TGTGCCAGCAGACTAGCGGGGGGTTGGCAAGAGACCCAGTACTTC.

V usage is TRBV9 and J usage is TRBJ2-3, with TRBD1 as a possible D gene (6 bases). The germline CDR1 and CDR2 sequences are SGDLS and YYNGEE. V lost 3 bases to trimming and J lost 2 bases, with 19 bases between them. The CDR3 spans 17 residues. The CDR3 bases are TGTGCCAGCAGCGACCACAGGGATTCGGTGGTCACAGATACGCAGTATTTT. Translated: CASSDHRDSVVTDTQYF.

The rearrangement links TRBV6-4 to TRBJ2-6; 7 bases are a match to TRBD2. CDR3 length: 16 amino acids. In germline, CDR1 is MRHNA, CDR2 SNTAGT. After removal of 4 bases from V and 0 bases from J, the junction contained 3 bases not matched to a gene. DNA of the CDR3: TGTGCCAGCAGTGCAACTAGCGACTCTGGGGCCAACGTCCTGACTTTC. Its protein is CASSATSDSGANVLTF.

CDR3 region: CASSQTGLNEQFF. The CDR3 coding sequence is TGTGCCAGCAGCCAGACAGGCCTCAATGAGCAGTTCTTC. V is TRBV5-6 and J is TRBJ2-1; D possibly corresponds to TRBD1 (6 bases). The CDR3 has 13 residues. Germline assignment: CDR1 SGHDT and CDR2 YYEEEE. The V gene lost 4 bases and the J gene lost 6 bases, with 11 bases spanning the gap. The whole variable domain, remainder taken from reference TRBV5-6 and TRBJ2-1, is DAGVTQSPTHLIKTRGQQVTLRCSPKSGHDTVSWYQQALGQGPQFIFQYYEEEERQRGNFPDRFSGHQFPNYSSELNVNALLLGDSALYLCASSQTGLNEQFFGPGTRLTVL.

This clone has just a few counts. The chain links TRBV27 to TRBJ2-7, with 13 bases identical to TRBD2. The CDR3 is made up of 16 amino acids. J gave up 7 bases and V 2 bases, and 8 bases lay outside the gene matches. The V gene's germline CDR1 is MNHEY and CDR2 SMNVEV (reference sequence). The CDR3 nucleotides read TGTGCCAGCAGTTTACGCGGACTAGCGGGAGATCGGGAGCAGTACTTC. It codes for CASSLRGLAGDREQYF.